The 22 T cell receptor beta chains given below trace back to one sample, sequenced in a study of T cell responses to AZD1222 COVID-19 vaccine. Clones were read by immunoSEQ multiplex PCR, and TCRdb kept only the in-frame ones, dropping some. The data hold about 80,000 clones, with approximately 85% observed a single time. Sequences were derived from peripheral blood, sampled 28 days after the second AZD1222 dose. The receptors were gathered from an adult who received the AZD1222 COVID-19 vaccine.

The chain has TRBV30 and TRBJ2-7; weak D call: TRBD1 (5 bases). The V and J ends lost 0 bases and 5 bases respectively, with 17 bases between them. This CDR3 region has 15 residues. CDR1 and CDR2 from the germline V gene are GTSNPN and SVGIG (reference sequence). In DNA, the CDR3 is TGTGCCTGGAGTGTTGGGCAGGGTGTATCCAACGAGCAGTACTTC. Its translation is CAWSVGQGVSNEQYF.

The CDR3 DNA reads TGCAGCGTTGGGGGCAGGGGATACGAAAAACTGTTTTTT. It codes for CSVGGRGYEKLFF. The chain has TRBV29-1 and TRBJ1-4; maybe TRBD1 (6 bases). The CDR3 consists of 13 residues. Germline CDR1 is SQVTM and CDR2 is ANQGSEA. V gave up 4 bases and J gave up 8 bases, with 14 bases separating them.

The V and J genes are TRBV25-1 and TRBJ1-1; D uncertain. Germline V gives CDR1 MGHDK, CDR2 SYGVNS. CDR3 length: 12 residues. V gave up 6 bases and J gave up 9 bases, with 14 bases separating them. The DNA of the CDR3 is TGTGCCAGCAGAGTTGATAGATCCAAAGCTTTCTTT. The encoded protein is CASRVDRSKAFF. Filled out from reference TRBV25-1 and TRBJ1-1, the complete variable domain reads EADIYQTPRYLVIGTGKKITLECSQTMGHDKMYWYQQDPGMELHLIHYSYGVNSTEKGDLSSESTVSRIRTEHFPLTLESARPSHTSQYLCASRVDRSKAFFGQGTRLTVV.

The chain carries TRBV5-6 and TRBJ1-2; weak D call: TRBD1 (5 bases). This CDR3 spans 15 amino acids. CDR1 and CDR2 (germline): SGHDT, YYEEEE. The V and J ends lost 0 bases and 0 bases respectively, with 9 bases between them. CDR3 bases: TGTGCCAGCAGCTTGGTTCTGGGGGCTAACTATGGCTACACCTTC. Translating gives CASSLVLGANYGYTF. Full variable domain (rest looked up from reference TRBV5-6 and TRBJ1-2): DAGVTQSPTHLIKTRGQQVTLRCSPKSGHDTVSWYQQALGQGPQFIFQYYEEEERQRGNFPDRFSGHQFPNYSSELNVNALLLGDSALYLCASSLVLGANYGYTFGSGTRLTVV.

J is TRBJ1-1 and V is TRBV7-9, with no clear D. This CDR3 is built from 14 residues. Germline CDR1 is SEHNR and CDR2 is FQNEAQ (reference sequence). V lost 1 base to trimming and J lost 1 base, with 7 bases between them. CDR3 region: CASSLVVQNTEAFF. The CDR3, as DNA: TGTGCCAGCAGCTTAGTGGTGCAGAACACTGAAGCTTTCTTT. The whole variable domain, remainder taken from reference TRBV7-9 and TRBJ1-1, is DTGVSQNPRHKITKRGQNVTFRCDPISEHNRLYWYRQTLGQGPEFLTYFQNEAQLEKSRLLSDRFSAERPKGSFSTLEIQRTEQGDSAMYLCASSLVVQNTEAFFGQGTRLTVV.

In its sample, this clone was seen a few times. V usage is TRBV7-8 and J usage is TRBJ1-5; D may be TRBD1 (5 bases). Trimming cost V 5 bases and J 3 bases, with 14 bases left between them. Germline lookup yields CDR1 SGHVS and CDR2 FQNEAQ. This CDR3 is built from 15 residues. This chain's CDR3 is CASSHSRGDNQPQHF. CDR3 coding DNA: TGTGCCAGCAGCCATTCACGGGGGGACAATCAGCCCCAGCATTTT. Looking up the rest from reference TRBV7-8 and TRBJ1-5 gives the full variable domain: GAGVSQSPRYKVAKRGQDVALRCDPISGHVSLFWYQQALGQGPEFLTYFQNEAQLDKSGLPSDRFFAERPEGSVSTLKIQRTQQEDSAVYLCASSHSRGDNQPQHFGDGTRLSIL.

This chain joins TRBV19 and TRBJ2-4; D not certain. V dropped 5 bases and J dropped 0 bases, with 14 bases sitting between them. Germline V CDR1 and CDR2: LNHDA, SQIVND (reference sequence). The CDR3 loop spans 16 amino acids. CDR3 protein: CASSDSGFLAKNIQYF. DNA for the CDR3: TGTGCCAGTAGTGACTCGGGTTTCCTAGCCAAAAACATTCAGTACTTC.

The chain links TRBV15 to TRBJ1-4; 9 bases fit TRBD1. Germline CDR1 and CDR2: LNHNV and YYDKDF (reference sequence). The V segment lost 3 bases and the J segment 0 bases; nucleotides outside the gene matches: 8. This CDR3 has 18 amino acids. CDR3 sequence reads: CATSRGQGPSATNEKLFF. CDR3 nucleotides: TGTGCCACCAGCAGGGGACAGGGCCCCTCCGCAACTAATGAAAAACTGTTTTTT.

This chain connects TRBV3-1 (or the pseudogene TRBV3-2) to TRBJ2-5, with 7 bases aligning to TRBD2. Germline CDR1 is LGHDT and CDR2 is YNNKEL (reference sequence). The CDR3 is made up of 16 amino acids. Trimming at V came to 0 bases and at J to 4 bases, leaving 8 bases not matched to a gene. CDR3 sequence (DNA): TGTGCCAGCAGCCAAGATCAGCGGGGAGTTAGAGAGACCCAGTACTTC. The encoded protein is CASSQDQRGVRETQYF.

The rearrangement links TRBV6-4 to TRBJ2-3, with 9 nucleotides matching TRBD1. With 6 bases clipped from V and 4 bases from J, the junction kept 8 bases outside the gene matches. Germline V gene data show CDR1 as MRHNA and CDR2 as SNTAGT. This CDR3 spans 15 amino acids. CDR3 loop: CASSGTGSLPDTQYF. The CDR3 DNA reads TGTGCCAGCAGCGGGACAGGGAGCCTCCCAGATACGCAGTATTTT.

This clone was seen a single time. V and J are TRBV30 and TRBJ1-3; D is undetermined. V lost 0 bases, J lost 0 bases, and 12 bases lay in between. The CDR3 contains 16 residues. From germline, CDR1 is GTSNPN and CDR2 SVGIG (reference sequence). CDR3 nucleotides: TGTGCCTGGAGTGTCACCCGTAAGAGCTCTGGAAACACCATATATTTT. Translating it yields CAWSVTRKSSGNTIYF.

The genes are TRBV19 and TRBJ1-1; 7 nucleotides align to TRBD1. CDR1 and CDR2 from the germline V gene are LNHDA and SQIVND (reference sequence). J gave up 1 base and V 1 base, and 6 bases lay outside the gene matches. The CDR3 is made up of 16 amino acids. CDR3 protein: CASSIGQGRRNTEAFF. Written as DNA, the CDR3 is TGTGCCAGTAGTATAGGACAGGGACGAAGGAACACTGAAGCTTTCTTT. Variable domain in full (rest from reference TRBV19 and TRBJ1-1): DGGITQSPKYLFRKEGQNVTLSCEQNLNHDAMYWYRQDPGQGLRLIYYSQIVNDFQKGDIAEGYSVSREKKESFPLTVTSAQKNPTAFYLCASSIGQGRRNTEAFFGQGTRLTVV.

This clone appeared once. This chain uses TRBV6-5 with TRBJ2-1; 12 nucleotides line up with TRBD2. The J segment lost 6 bases and the V segment lost 8 bases, leaving 8 bases of the junction unmatched. The CDR3 has 15 residues. Germline CDR1 reads MNHEY; CDR2 reads SVGAGI. The CDR3 loop reads CASGLEGLAGNEQFF. In DNA form, the CDR3 reads TGTGCCAGCGGGCTAGAGGGACTAGCGGGCAATGAGCAGTTCTTC.

Details on this clone: One end of the junction is discordant with germline, which a read error may explain. The chain carries TRBV6-1 and TRBJ2-1; the D is unclear. CDR1 MNHNS and CDR2 SASEGT come from the germline V gene. There are 10 residues in the CDR3. CDR3 in amino acids: CASREDEQFF. CDR3 coding DNA: TGTGCCAGCAGGGAAGATGAGCAGTTCTTC.

This clone was recorded only once. The V gene is TRBV7-2, the J gene TRBJ2-2; tentatively, D is TRBD2 (6 bases). The V end lost 4 bases, the J end lost 1 base, and 13 bases lay between the germline ends. The CDR3 sequence is 16 residues long. Per the germline V gene, CDR1 is SGHTA and CDR2 is FQGNSA. CDR3 nucleotide sequence: TGTGCCAGCAGCTCCGGACCGGGAGAGAACACCGGGGAGCTGTTTTTT. It encodes CASSSGPGENTGELFF.

CDR3 sequence: CASSHLDSSYNEQFF. The CDR3 nucleotides read TGTGCCAGCAGTCACCTTGACAGTTCCTACAATGAGCAGTTCTTC. The rearrangement joins TRBV28 to TRBJ2-1; D might be TRBD1 (5 bases). This CDR3 comprises 15 residues. V was shortened by 5 bases and J by 1 base, with 12 bases between the two germline ends. Per the germline V gene, CDR1 is MDHEN and CDR2 is SYDVKM.

This chain connects TRBV6-5 to TRBJ2-5, with TRBD1 matching over 7 bases. Looked up from germline, CDR1 is MNHEY and CDR2 is SVGAGI. The CDR3 contains 15 residues. J gave up 4 bases and V 7 bases, and 12 bases lay outside the gene matches. The CDR3 region is CASILTGARRETQYF. As DNA, the CDR3 is TGTGCCAGCATTTTAACAGGGGCGCGGAGAGAGACCCAGTACTTC.

The chain recombines TRBV18 with TRBJ1-1; no definite D call. CDR3 length: 13 residues. V lost 2 bases to trimming and J lost 2 bases, with 6 bases between them. Germline CDR1 KGHSH, CDR2 LQKENI. The CDR3 reads CASSPELNTEAFF. Written as DNA, the CDR3 is TGTGCCAGCTCACCAGAGCTCAACACTGAAGCTTTCTTT. The full variable domain, with the rest looked up from reference TRBV18 and TRBJ1-1, is NAGVMQNPRHLVRRRGQEARLRCSPMKGHSHVYWYRQLPEEGLKFMVYLQKENIIDESGMPKERFSAEFPKEGPSILRIQQVVRGDSAAYFCASSPELNTEAFFGQGTRLTVV.

A note on this clone: Here the CDR3 omits its conserved ending phenylalanine or tryptophan, so a read error is the likely source. The DNA is left out, because the CDR3 cannot be placed on it with certainty; the CDR3 is given as TCRdb lists it. The J gene is TRBJ1-2, the V gene TRBV28; the D call of TRBD1 is as the table states it, not checked on the DNA. In germline, CDR1 is MDHEN, CDR2 SYDVKM. Including both end residues, the CDR3 is 8 amino acids long. CDR3 amino acids: CASSLTGK.

With regard to this clone: Germline is not matched at one junction end, which may reflect a read error. V usage is TRBV5-1 and J usage is TRBJ1-5; the D is unclear. This CDR3 contains 12 residues. Germline-derived CDR1 and CDR2 are SGHRS and YFSETQ. Here the CDR3 DNA reads TGCGCCAGCAGGTTGGATGGTCAGCCCCAGCATTTT. As protein: CASRLDGQPQHF.

The V call is TRBV27, the J call TRBJ1-1; tentative D call: TRBD1 (5 bases). The germline V and J ends were trimmed by 6 bases and 1 base, with 9 bases remaining between them. Germline V gives CDR1 MNHEY, CDR2 SMNVEV (reference sequence). CDR3 length: 13 residues. CDR3 bases: TGTGCCAGCAGCTTAACAGGGAACACTGAAGCTTTCTTT. Protein product: CASSLTGNTEAFF.

This sequence joins TRBV24-1 and TRBJ2-2, with TRBD1 as a possible D gene (6 bases). Between the trimmed V and J ends, which lost 4 bases and 5 bases, there was a span of 10 bases. The CDR3 has 14 residues. Germline lookup yields CDR1 KGHDR and CDR2 SFDVKD. This chain's CDR3 is CATSDHRETGELFF. CDR3 coding DNA: TGTGCCACCAGTGACCACAGGGAAACCGGGGAGCTGTTTTTT.